Following are 27 T cell receptor beta chains from one sample sequenced in a study of blood T cell repertoires in COVID-19. Profiling relied on immunoSEQ multiplex PCR, and the TCRdb table lists in-frame clones only, not all of them. The table lists roughly 410,000 clones, 70% to 90% of them singletons, with under 3% in the top ten. Sequenced sample: peripheral blood. The receptors derive from a woman aged 55-75 years with COVID-19, enrolled during active disease.

V gene TRBV7-3 combines with J gene TRBJ2-2; 8 bases align to TRBD1. The CDR3 runs 15 residues. V trimming: 11 bases; J trimming: 0 bases; junction bases outside the gene matches: 8. The germline V gene encodes CDR1 SGHTA and CDR2 FQGTGA. This chain's CDR3 is CASPNRGSNTGELFF. DNA of the CDR3: TGTGCCTCCCCAAACAGGGGGTCGAACACCGGGGAGCTGTTTTTT. The whole variable domain, remainder taken from reference TRBV7-3 and TRBJ2-2, is GAGVSQTPSNKVTEKGKYVELRCDPISGHTALYWYRQSLGQGPEFLIYFQGTGAADDSGLPNDRFFAVRPEGSVSTLKIQRTERGDSAVYLCASPNRGSNTGELFFGEGSRLTVL.

The rearrangement uses TRBV5-1 and TRBJ2-2, with D possibly matching TRBD1 (5 bases). From germline, CDR1 is SGHRS and CDR2 YFSETQ. This CDR3 has 17 amino acids. Trimming took 0 bases from V and 1 from J, leaving 13 bases between them. Here the CDR3 DNA reads TGCGCCAGCAGCTTGGCCAAGGGCAGGGAGAACACCGGGGAGCTGTTTTTT. Translating it yields CASSLAKGRENTGELFF.

With regard to this clone: Other DNA sequences in the sample encode the same CDR3. The chain links TRBV4-1 to TRBJ1-5, with D unclear. Germline assignment: CDR1 MGHRA and CDR2 YSYEKL. Trimming took off 4 bases at V and 4 bases at J, with 8 bases between the two ends. This CDR3 is built from 13 residues. CDR3 residues: CASSRGGNQPQHF. DNA of the CDR3: TGCGCCAGCAGCCGGGGAGGGAATCAGCCCCAGCATTTT.

The chain has TRBV6-7 and TRBJ1-1; unclear D gene. TRBV6-7 is flagged as an ORF with uncertain function. The length of the CDR3 is 15 residues. V lost 0 bases and J 5 bases, leaving 13 bases between the germline ends. DNA for the CDR3: TGTGCCAGCAGTTACTCGATTAGAGGAGGTACTGAAGCTTTCTTT. It translates to CASSYSIRGGTEAFF.

This clone has a single count. The chain uses TRBV30 and TRBJ1-3; D is unclear. With 3 bases removed from V and 0 bases from J, the gap between germline ends came to 9 bases. The CDR3 extends over 14 amino acids. CDR1 is GTSNPN and CDR2 is SVGIG in the germline V gene (reference sequence). DNA of the CDR3: TGTGCCTGGAGGATCACGGGCTCTGGAAACACCATATATTTT. Protein product: CAWRITGSGNTIYF.

This clone was observed a single time. The chain is built from TRBV7-9 and TRBJ2-3; TRBD1 is a possible D gene (6 bases). V was trimmed by 7 bases and J by 0 bases, leaving 23 bases between them. The CDR3 runs 18 residues. Germline CDR1 and CDR2: SEHNR and FQNEAQ (reference sequence). The CDR3 nucleotides read TGTGCCAGCAAAGTAAGGGGGACGGATTATACTAGCACAGATACGCAGTATTTT. It encodes CASKVRGTDYTSTDTQYF.

V and J are TRBV5-4 and TRBJ2-1, with 12 bases aligning to TRBD2. V shed 2 bases, J shed 4 bases, and the junction held 7 bases outside the gene matches. Germline CDR1 is SGHNT and CDR2 is YYREEE (reference sequence). There are 17 residues in the CDR3. CDR3 in amino acids: CASSFSSGGALYNEQFF. CDR3 coding DNA: TGTGCCAGCAGCTTTTCTAGCGGGGGGGCTTTATACAATGAGCAGTTCTTC.

The rearrangement uses TRBV3-1 (or the pseudogene TRBV3-2) and TRBJ2-7, with TRBD1 matching over 12 bases. Germline V CDR1 and CDR2: LGHDT, YNNKEL (reference sequence). This CDR3 region has 18 residues. J gave up 5 bases and V 0 bases, and 11 bases lay outside the gene matches. In DNA, the CDR3 is TGTGCCAGCAGCCAAGAAATCCCTCCGGGACAGGGGGCCCACGAGCAGTACTTC. This gives the protein CASSQEIPPGQGAHEQYF.

V is TRBV6-5 and J is TRBJ1-5, with D possibly TRBD1 on 6 matching bases. The CDR3 runs to 13 residues. Germline loops: CDR1 MNHEY, CDR2 SVGAGI. Trimming took 9 bases from V and 2 from J, leaving 11 bases between them. The CDR3 is CASARQGNQPQHF. The CDR3 DNA is TGTGCCAGTGCTAGACAGGGCAATCAGCCCCAGCATTTT.

This clone has just a few counts. The chain employs TRBV28 and TRBJ1-2, with 8 bases that match TRBD1. Germline CDR1 and CDR2: MDHEN and SYDVKM. With V trimmed by 5 bases and J by 7 bases, 12 bases remained unmatched. This CDR3 is 15 amino acids long. The CDR3 protein is CASSLPQGAGFGYTF. The CDR3 coding sequence is TGTGCCAGCAGTCTGCCCCAGGGGGCGGGTTTTGGCTACACCTTC.

This clone was detected only once. This rearrangement joins TRBV2 to TRBJ1-2, with D possibly matching TRBD1 (6 bases). Trimming pared 6 bases from V and 8 bases from J, leaving 19 bases between. This CDR3 has 14 amino acids. Germline V gene data show CDR1 as SNHLY and CDR2 as FYNNEI. The chain's CDR3 is CASRDYREATGYTF. The CDR3 coding sequence is TGTGCCAGCAGAGATTACAGGGAAGCGACCGGCTACACCTTC. Looking up the rest from reference TRBV2 and TRBJ1-2 gives the full variable domain: EPEVTQTPSHQVTQMGQEVILRCVPISNHLYFYWYRQILGQKVEFLVSFYNNEISEKSEIFDDQFSVERPDGSNFTLKIRSTKLEDSAMYFCASRDYREATGYTFGSGTRLTVV.

This clone was detected once. The CDR3 loop is CASSTGNGNTIYF. The CDR3 bases are TGTGCCAGCAGTACAGGGAATGGAAACACCATATATTTT. The chain combines TRBV14 with TRBJ1-3, with D possibly TRBD1 on 6 matching bases. The CDR3 contains 13 residues. Germline assignment: CDR1 SGHDN and CDR2 FVKESK. V was cut by 6 bases and J by 3 bases, with 9 bases left in between.

The rearrangement joins TRBV5-5 to TRBJ1-3; perhaps TRBD1 as D (5 bases). CDR1 SGHKS and CDR2 YYEKEE come from the germline V gene (reference sequence). V dropped 0 bases and J dropped 0 bases, with 10 bases sitting between them. There are 16 residues in the CDR3. The CDR3 DNA follows: TGTGCCAGCAGCTTGGGGGACTTTCGCTCTGGAAACACCATATATTTT. It yields the protein CASSLGDFRSGNTIYF.

The V call is TRBV11-2, the J call TRBJ1-1; TRBD1 agrees at 7 bases. CDR3 length: 15 amino acids. V lost 1 base to trimming and J lost 1 base; unmatched junction nucleotides: 3. From germline, CDR1 is SGHAT and CDR2 FQNNGV. CDR3 coding DNA: TGTGCCAGCAGCTTAGCAGGGACAGAGAACACTGAAGCTTTCTTT. Its protein is CASSLAGTENTEAFF.

This chain links TRBV27 with TRBJ1-5; D is unresolved. V was trimmed by 5 bases and J by 3 bases, leaving 11 bases between them. Germline CDR1 MNHEY, CDR2 SMNVEV (reference sequence). The CDR3 is made up of 14 amino acids. CDR3 in DNA: TGTGCCAGCAGTACCATTGGCCCCAATCAGCCCCAGCATTTT. It yields the protein CASSTIGPNQPQHF.

The chain joins TRBV6-5 to TRBJ2-2, with TRBD1 matching 10 bases. Germline V lookup: CDR1 MNHEY, CDR2 SVGAGI. The CDR3 loop spans 15 amino acids. J was trimmed by 10 bases and V by 2 bases; bases with no gene match: 7. This CDR3 is CASSYRDRGLEELFF. DNA for the CDR3: TGTGCCAGCAGTTACCGGGACAGGGGCCTTGAGGAGCTGTTTTTT.

The chain uses TRBV4-1 and TRBJ2-3; D might be TRBD1 (5 bases). The CDR3 has 15 amino acids. CDR1 MGHRA and CDR2 YSYEKL come from the germline V gene. V lost 2 bases and J lost 3, with 12 bases in between. CDR3 sequence reads: CASSQQGVRTDTQYF. The DNA of the CDR3 is TGCGCCAGCAGCCAACAGGGTGTGAGGACAGATACGCAGTATTTT.

The chain couples TRBV10-3 to TRBJ2-5, with 7 bases that match TRBD2. The CDR3 has 13 residues. Germline values: CDR1 ENHRY, CDR2 SYGVKD. The V segment lost 8 bases and the J segment 1 base; nucleotides outside the gene matches: 4. CDR3 sequence: CAIGRGIQETQYF. In DNA form, the CDR3 reads TGTGCCATCGGGAGGGGTATCCAAGAGACCCAGTACTTC.

V and J are TRBV4-2 and TRBJ2-2; 14 positions agree with TRBD2. Germline lookup yields CDR1 LGHNA and CDR2 YNFKEQ. The V and J ends lost 4 bases and 4 bases, in that order; junction bases with no gene match: 8. There are 18 residues in the CDR3. The CDR3 region is CASSPQTSGGAGTGELFF. CDR3 bases: TGTGCCAGCAGCCCTCAGACTAGCGGGGGGGCCGGCACCGGGGAGCTGTTTTTT.

V usage is TRBV6-5 and J usage is TRBJ2-1; D possibly corresponds to TRBD2 (5 bases). This CDR3 is 15 amino acids long. V lost 10 bases and J lost 6, with 22 bases in between. The germline V gene has CDR1 MNHEY and CDR2 SVGAGI. The chain's CDR3 is CAIIANRRGRNEQFF. Here the CDR3 DNA reads TGTGCCATCATCGCTAATCGGAGAGGGCGCAATGAGCAGTTCTTC.

The chain uses TRBV5-5 and TRBJ1-2, with TRBD1 as a possible D gene (6 bases). Germline V CDR1 and CDR2: SGHKS, YYEKEE (reference sequence). This CDR3 has 15 residues. V was trimmed by 4 bases and J by 5 bases, leaving 18 bases between them. The CDR3, as DNA: TGTGCCAGCAGCCTTTCGGACAGTAACTATTATGGCTACACCTTC. This codes for CASSLSDSNYYGYTF.

In the case of this clone: This same CDR3 is encoded by further DNA sequences in the sample. The J gene is TRBJ1-1, the V gene TRBV7-3; D is perhaps TRBD1 (6 bases). Between the trimmed V and J ends, which lost 4 bases and 1 base, there was a span of 7 bases. Germline V lookup: CDR1 SGHTA, CDR2 FQGTGA. This CDR3 contains 13 residues. The DNA of the CDR3 is TGTGCCAGCAGCTCACAGGGGAACACTGAAGCTTTCTTT. This sequence encodes CASSSQGNTEAFF. The whole variable domain, remainder taken from reference TRBV7-3 and TRBJ1-1, is GAGVSQTPSNKVTEKGKYVELRCDPISGHTALYWYRQSLGQGPEFLIYFQGTGAADDSGLPNDRFFAVRPEGSVSTLKIQRTERGDSAVYLCASSSQGNTEAFFGQGTRLTVV.

The V gene is TRBV7-9, the J gene TRBJ1-2, with D perhaps matching TRBD1 (6 bases). The germline gives CDR1 SEHNR, CDR2 FQNEAQ (reference sequence). The CDR3 length is 13 residues. With 5 bases removed from V and 3 bases from J, the gap between germline ends came to 10 bases. The CDR3 loop reads CASSGTGYYGYTF. CDR3 in DNA: TGTGCCAGCAGCGGAACAGGGTACTATGGCTACACCTTC.

The V and J genes are TRBV5-1 and TRBJ1-6; 9 nucleotides match TRBD1. CDR3 length: 15 amino acids. J was trimmed by 10 bases and V by 0 bases; bases with no gene match: 5. Germline assignment: CDR1 SGHRS and CDR2 YFSETQ. The CDR3 loop reads CASSLEDRGGSPLHF. The CDR3 DNA follows: TGCGCCAGCAGCTTGGAGGACAGGGGTGGGTCACCCCTCCACTTT.

The chain employs TRBV6-5 and TRBJ1-4; possible D gene TRBD1, 6 bases. The germline V gene encodes CDR1 MNHEY and CDR2 SVGAGI. This CDR3 has 13 residues. Deletions cut 6 bases from V and 8 bases from J, with 13 bases between. The chain's CDR3 is CASRDREEEKLFF. The CDR3 region has the DNA TGTGCCAGCAGGGACAGAGAGGAGGAAAAACTGTTTTTT.

Comment on this clone: The same CDR3 also results from other DNA sequences found in this sample. J is TRBJ2-3 and V is TRBV5-1; D is perhaps TRBD2 (6 bases). CDR3 length: 14 amino acids. CDR1 is SGHRS, CDR2 YFSETQ, per germline. V lost 0 bases to trimming and J lost 2 bases, with 7 bases between them. The DNA of the CDR3 is TGCGCCAGCAGCTTGGGACTAGACACAGATACGCAGTATTTT. Its translation is CASSLGLDTDTQYF. The full variable domain, rest sourced from reference TRBV5-1 and TRBJ2-3, is KAGVTQTPRYLIKTRGQQVTLSCSPISGHRSVSWYQQTPGQGLQFLFEYFSETQRNKGNFPGRFSGRQFSNSRSEMNVSTLELGDSALYLCASSLGLDTDTQYFGPGTRLTVL.

This chain joins TRBV18 and TRBJ2-7, with 10 bases aligning to TRBD2. V trimming: 2 bases; J trimming: 0 bases; junction bases outside the gene matches: 10. Germline V gene data show CDR1 as KGHSH and CDR2 as LQKENI. This CDR3 region has 18 residues. The CDR3 is CASSPAAGGRFSSYEQYF. The CDR3 nucleotides are TGTGCCAGCTCACCAGCAGCGGGGGGGCGATTCAGCTCCTACGAGCAGTACTTC.